This passage covers 10 T cell receptor beta chains from one sample sequenced in a study of T cell responses to AZD1222 COVID-19 vaccine. Profiled with immunoSEQ multiplex PCR; TCRdb holds only in-frame clones, not every one. The table includes 180,000 or so clones, just over 90% detected once. The source was peripheral blood, collected 28 days after the second AZD1222 dose. The receptors come from an adult who received the AZD1222 COVID-19 vaccine.

The genes are TRBV28 and TRBJ2-2; TRBD2 aligns across 8 bases. This CDR3 contains 13 residues. Per germline, CDR1 MDHEN and CDR2 SYDVKM. J was trimmed by 4 bases and V by 8 bases; bases with no gene match: 3. The CDR3 nucleotides are TGTGCCAGCCGCGGGGGGAGCACCGGGGAGCTGTTTTTT. This codes for CASRGGSTGELFF.

The chain joins TRBV25-1 to TRBJ1-2; 12 positions match TRBD1. V lost 0 bases to trimming and J lost 5 bases; unmatched junction nucleotides: 7. The CDR3 runs 17 residues. Germline assignment: CDR1 MGHDK and CDR2 SYGVNS. The CDR3 DNA reads as TGTGCCAGCAGTGAATACGGGACAGGGGGCGCCGGGTATGGCTACACCTTC. Encoded protein: CASSEYGTGGAGYGYTF.

This chain links TRBV19 with TRBJ1-5, with a tentative D call TRBD1 (6 bases). CDR1 and CDR2 from the germline V gene are LNHDA and SQIVND (reference sequence). Trimming shortened V by 0 bases and J by 1 base, and 7 bases separated the two germline ends. The CDR3 spans 15 residues. CDR3 sequence: CASSIDQGSNQPQHF. In DNA form, the CDR3 reads TGTGCCAGTAGTATAGATCAGGGGAGCAATCAGCCCCAGCATTTT.

The rearrangement joins TRBV19 to TRBJ1-1, with D possibly TRBD1 on 6 matching bases. Trimming cost V 5 bases and J 10 bases, with 23 bases left between them. The germline CDR1 and CDR2 sequences are LNHDA and SQIVND (reference sequence). CDR3 length: 15 residues. The CDR3 DNA follows: TGTGCCAGTAGTCCACCCACGAAGACTACAGGGAGAGCTTTCTTT. Its protein product is CASSPPTKTTGRAFF.

The chain combines TRBV30 with TRBJ1-1, with D uncertain. The CDR3 sequence is 11 residues long. From germline, CDR1 is GTSNPN and CDR2 SVGIG (reference sequence). The V end lost 1 base, the J end lost 5 bases, and 5 bases lay between the germline ends. CDR3 amino acids: CAWSERTEAFF. The CDR3, as DNA: TGTGCCTGGAGTGAAAGGACTGAAGCTTTCTTT.

The J gene is TRBJ1-1, the V gene TRBV11-2; D perhaps matches TRBD1 (6 bases). Trimming cost V 6 bases and J 10 bases, with 18 bases left between them. Germline values: CDR1 SGHAT, CDR2 FQNNGV. CDR3 length equals 13 residues. CDR3 DNA sequence: TGTGCCAGCAGTCGCCCCGGGACATTCTCAGCTTTCTTT. Translated, it gives CASSRPGTFSAFF.

The chain recombines TRBV2 with TRBJ2-7; TRBD1 agrees at 7 bases. CDR3 length: 13 amino acids. V gave up 4 bases and J gave up 7 bases; unmatched junction bases: 7. From germline, CDR1 is SNHLY and CDR2 FYNNEI. The CDR3 reads CASSATGDGEQYF. DNA for the CDR3: TGTGCCAGCAGTGCAACAGGGGACGGTGAGCAGTACTTC.

The chain links TRBV28 to TRBJ1-1; D not certain. V was trimmed by 6 bases and J by 0 bases, leaving 5 bases between them. CDR1 and CDR2 from the germline V gene are MDHEN and SYDVKM. The CDR3 totals 12 residues. The CDR3 nucleotides are TGTGCCAGCAGAGACATGAACACTGAAGCTTTCTTT. As protein: CASRDMNTEAFF.

This rearrangement joins TRBV11-1 to TRBJ2-7, with TRBD1 matching over 7 bases. Germline trimming cut 4 bases from V and 6 bases from J; bases unmatched to any gene: 9. The CDR3 contains 14 residues. Germline values: CDR1 SGHAT, CDR2 FQDESV (reference sequence). In DNA, the CDR3 is TGTGCCAGCAGCTCAACAGGGGTAACGGTCGAGCAGTACTTC. Translating gives CASSSTGVTVEQYF.

This rearrangement joins TRBV12-3 or TRBV12-4 to TRBJ2-7, with D unclear. The V and J ends lost 0 bases and 4 bases respectively, with 7 bases between them. There are 13 residues in the CDR3. CDR3 sequence reads: CASSLAAPYEQYF. The CDR3 DNA sequence: TGTGCCAGCAGTTTAGCGGCACCATACGAGCAGTACTTC.